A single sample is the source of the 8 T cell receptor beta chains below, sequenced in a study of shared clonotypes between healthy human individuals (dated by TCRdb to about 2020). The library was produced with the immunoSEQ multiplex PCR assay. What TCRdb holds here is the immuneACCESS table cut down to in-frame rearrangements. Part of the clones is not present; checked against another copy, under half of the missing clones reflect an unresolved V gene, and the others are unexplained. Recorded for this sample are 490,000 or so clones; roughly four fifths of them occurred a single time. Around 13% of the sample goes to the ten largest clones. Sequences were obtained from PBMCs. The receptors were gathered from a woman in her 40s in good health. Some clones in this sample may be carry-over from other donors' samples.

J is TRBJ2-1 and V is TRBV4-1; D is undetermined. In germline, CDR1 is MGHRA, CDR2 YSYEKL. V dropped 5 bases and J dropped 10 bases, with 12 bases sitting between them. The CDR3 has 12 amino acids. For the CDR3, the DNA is TGCGCCAGCAGCAAGATAGCAGAGGAGCAGTTCTTC. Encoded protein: CASSKIAEEQFF.

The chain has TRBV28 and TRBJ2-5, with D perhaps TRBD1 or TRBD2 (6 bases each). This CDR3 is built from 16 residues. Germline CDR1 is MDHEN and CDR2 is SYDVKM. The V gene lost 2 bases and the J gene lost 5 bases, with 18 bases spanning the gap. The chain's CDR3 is CASSLMGGAEFETQYF. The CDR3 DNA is TGTGCCAGCAGTTTAATGGGGGGCGCGGAGTTTGAGACCCAGTACTTC. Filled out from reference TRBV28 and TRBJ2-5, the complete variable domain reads DVKVTQSSRYLVKRTGEKVFLECVQDMDHENMFWYRQDPGLGLRLIYFSYDVKMKEKGDIPEGYSVSREKKERFSLILESASTNQTSMYLCASSLMGGAEFETQYFGPGTRLLVL.

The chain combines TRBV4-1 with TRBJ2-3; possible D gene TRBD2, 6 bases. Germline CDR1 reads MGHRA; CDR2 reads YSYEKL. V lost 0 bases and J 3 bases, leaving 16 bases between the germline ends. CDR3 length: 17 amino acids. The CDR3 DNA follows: TGCGCCAGCAGCCAAGATTCGTCCAGCGGGCGAACAGATACGCAGTATTTT. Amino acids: CASSQDSSSGRTDTQYF.

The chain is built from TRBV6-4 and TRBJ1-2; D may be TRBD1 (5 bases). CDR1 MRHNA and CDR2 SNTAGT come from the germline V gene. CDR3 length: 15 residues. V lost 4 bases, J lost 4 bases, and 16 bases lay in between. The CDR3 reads CASSANADGAYGYTF. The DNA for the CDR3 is TGTGCCAGCAGTGCCAACGCGGATGGGGCCTATGGCTACACCTTC.

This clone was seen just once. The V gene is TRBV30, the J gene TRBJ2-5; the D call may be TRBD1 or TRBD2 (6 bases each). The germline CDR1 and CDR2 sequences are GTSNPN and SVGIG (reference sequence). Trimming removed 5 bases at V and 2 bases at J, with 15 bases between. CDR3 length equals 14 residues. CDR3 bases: TGTGCCTGGGACCTCGGGGGCCCGCAAGAGACCCAGTACTTC. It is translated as CAWDLGGPQETQYF.

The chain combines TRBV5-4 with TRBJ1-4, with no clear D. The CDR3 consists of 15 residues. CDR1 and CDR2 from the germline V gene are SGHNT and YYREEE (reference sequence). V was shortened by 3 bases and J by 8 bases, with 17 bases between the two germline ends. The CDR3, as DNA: TGTGCCAGCAGCTCAAGCTGGACGAATGGCGAAAAACTGTTTTTT. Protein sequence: CASSSSWTNGEKLFF.

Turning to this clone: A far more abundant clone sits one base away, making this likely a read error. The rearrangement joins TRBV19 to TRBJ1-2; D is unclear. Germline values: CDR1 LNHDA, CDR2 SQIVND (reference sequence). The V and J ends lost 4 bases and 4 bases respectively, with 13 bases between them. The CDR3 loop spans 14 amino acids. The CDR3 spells CASSTLKGFYGYTF. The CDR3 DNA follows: TGTGCCAGTAGTACCCTGAAGGGATTCTATGGCTACACCTTC.

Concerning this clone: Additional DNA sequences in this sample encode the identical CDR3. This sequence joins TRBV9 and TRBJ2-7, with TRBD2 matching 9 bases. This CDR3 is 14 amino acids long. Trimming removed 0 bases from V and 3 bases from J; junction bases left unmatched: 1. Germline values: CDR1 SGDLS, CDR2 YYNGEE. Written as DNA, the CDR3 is TGTGCCAGCAGCGTAGGACTAGCGGACTACGAGCAGTACTTC. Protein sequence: CASSVGLADYEQYF.